The 3 T cell receptor beta chains in this list originate from one sample, sequenced in a study of cytomegalovirus exposure and HLA in healthy donors. The PCR had 60 Vbeta and 13 Jbeta primers. Sequencing used immunoSEQ multiplex PCR; TCRdb keeps in-frame clones, though not all of them. The data contain under 250,000 clones, more than 75% of them singletons. The sequenced material came from PBMCs. All receptors come from a human donor in good health.

V is TRBV18 and J is TRBJ2-7; 16 bases align to TRBD2. V shed 0 bases and J 7 bases; nucleotides not matched to a gene: 6. The CDR3 has 17 residues. CDR1 and CDR2 from the germline V gene are KGHSH and LQKENI. CDR3 nucleotide sequence: TGTGCCAGCTCACCACCGGGACTAGCGGGAGGGCAGGGAGAGCAGTACTTC. The encoded protein is CASSPPGLAGGQGEQYF. The variable domain in full, completed from reference TRBV18 and TRBJ2-7, reads NAGVMQNPRHLVRRRGQEARLRCSPMKGHSHVYWYRQLPEEGLKFMVYLQKENIIDESGMPKERFSAEFPKEGPSILRIQQVVRGDSAAYFCASSPPGLAGGQGEQYFGPGTRLTVT.

This clone was picked up a small number of times. The V and J genes are TRBV18 and TRBJ1-1, with no clear D. This CDR3 contains 13 residues. CDR1 and CDR2 (germline): KGHSH, LQKENI. V lost 2 bases and J lost 0, with 4 bases in between. CDR3 residues: CASSPVMNTEAFF. The CDR3 DNA follows: TGTGCCAGCTCACCAGTCATGAACACTGAAGCTTTCTTT.

The genes are TRBV12-5 and TRBJ1-5, with D maybe TRBD1 (6 bases). Germline CDR1 reads LGHNT; CDR2 reads FRNRAP. The CDR3 totals 16 residues. V was trimmed by 1 base and J by 4 bases, leaving 14 bases between them. Here the CDR3 reads CASGLAPGQTNQPQHF. The CDR3, as DNA: TGTGCTAGTGGTTTGGCCCCCGGACAGACAAATCAGCCCCAGCATTTT. Complete variable domain (other parts from reference TRBV12-5 and TRBJ1-5): DARVTQTPRHKVTEMGQEVTMRCQPILGHNTVFWYRQTMMQGLELLAYFRNRAPLDDSGMPKDRFSAEMPDATLATLKIQPSEPRDSAVYFCASGLAPGQTNQPQHFGDGTRLSIL.